Listed below are T cell receptor beta chains from one sample, sequenced in a study of blood T cell repertoires in COVID-19. The repertoire was sequenced with immunoSEQ multiplex PCR; TCRdb's copy has only in-frame clones and lacks some. The sample carries about 160,000 clones, around 93% recorded once. Sequenced sample: peripheral blood. All receptors come from a man between 25 and 39 years old with COVID-19, enrolled during active disease. The CDR3 runs from the conserved cysteine through the conserved F or W.

TRBJ2-7	TRBV19	CASSITAGGAYEQYF
TRBJ1-1	TRBV9	CASSTDREVAFF
TRBJ2-5	TRBV28	CASTTYWGDREWTQYF
TRBJ1-5	TRBV3-1/TRBV3-2	CASSPDRYNYSNQPQHF
TRBJ1-2	TRBV7-6	CASSWGHGDSNYGYTF
TRBJ2-5	TRBV11-2	CASSLAPGGETQYF
TRBJ1-2	TRBV12-3/TRBV12-4	CASSSTRNYGYTF
TRBJ1-1	TRBV24-1	CATRGVGTEAFF
TRBJ2-3	TRBV7-3	CASSLILAGTDTQYF
TRBJ2-4	TRBV5-6	CASTSPNLAGQNIQYF
TRBJ1-5	TRBV18	CASSPRRTGEIQPQHF
TRBJ1-6	TRBV7-3	CASSLLEPGNSPLHF
TRBJ2-5	TRBV19	CATGGGALETQYF
TRBJ1-2	TRBV11-2	CASSLDRGFGYTF
TRBJ1-5	TRBV28	CASSLISGTGREQPQHF
TRBJ2-3	TRBV11-2	CASSLAGRAETDTQYF
TRBJ1-1	TRBV7-2	CASSLVGQGMSEAFF
TRBJ2-7	TRBV5-6	CASSSYWAELAYEQYF
TRBJ2-1	TRBV7-6	CASSHGLADYNEQFF
TRBJ2-1	TRBV14	CASSQALAVYNEQFF
TRBJ2-3	TRBV24-1	CATSDFGWTSDTQYF
TRBJ2-3	TRBV7-6	CASSFVDSSDTQYF
TRBJ1-2	TRBV7-2	CASSLLAFYGYTF
TRBJ2-7	TRBV5-5	CASSFVGQGGSEQYF
TRBJ2-5	TRBV21-1	CASSFCCGTSGGETQYF
TRBJ2-2	TRBV28	CASDDVGGRGSGELFF
TRBJ1-2	TRBV28	CASTTLGWSGTF
TRBJ2-1	TRBV7-3	CASSPNPGRGLEQFF
TRBJ2-7	TRBV27	CASSSVGTGSYEQYF
TRBJ1-1	TRBV19	CASSKVDRANTEAFF
TRBJ1-1	TRBV7-3	CASSLGHRNTEAFF
TRBJ2-2	TRBV19	CASSFNRDLNTGELFF
TRBJ1-5	TRBV19	CASSIGWWLGFTNNQPQHF
TRBJ2-1	TRBV5-1	CASSFQGLYEDEQFF
TRBJ1-6	TRBV7-9	CASRPLGGSPLHF
TRBJ1-1	TRBV3-1/TRBV3-2	CASSRNRYTEAFF
TRBJ1-1	TRBV15	CATSSRRVFGAFF